This T cell receptor (beta chain) emerged from a study of T cells after yellow fever vaccination (dated by TCRdb to the late 2010s). For context, the study as a whole: The SMART-Seq v4 Ultra Low Input RNA kit was used to prepare libraries from fractions with low cell numbers. Bulk TCR alpha and beta repertoires were sequenced longitudinally to track T-cell clones before and after primary and booster YFV17D yellow fever vaccination. Two healthy male donors made up the cohort, one aged 18 to 30 years and the other aged 30 to 39 years. Bulk PBMC replicates and cell subsets were isolated from blood drawn at multiple timepoints before and after both primary and secondary immunization. The investigation overall reported the following: Most clones expanded after primary vaccination (around 97% of CD4 and about 85% of CD8) were re-detected after the booster, suggesting that broad memory maintenance occurred. Compared with the primary T-cell response, the secondary T-cell response was weaker but faster, peaking on day 5 rather than day 15. FACS-sorted repertoires could contain abundant contaminating clonotypes from the bulk population, so computational filtering was required. Because only a couple of donors were included in the study, the extent to which the findings can be generalized is limited. A small fraction of clonotypes showed up in both the CD4 and CD8 compartments, probably as a result of convergent recombination.

A note on this clonotype: Its recognized antigen is unknown. Base qualities are not provided; no much larger clone lies one nucleotide away.

The listed sequencing device is Illumina NovaSeq 6000. Synthesis of TCR cDNA relied on 5'RACE template switching, a step that introduced a universal primer site along with unique molecular identifiers. Priming of cDNA synthesis was performed from both the TCR alpha and TCR beta constant segments. Library amplification used two PCR steps, and the second PCR step added sample barcodes and sequencing adapters. Sequencing of libraries was done on Illumina HiSeq 2500 (2x100 bp) or NovaSeq (2x150 bp). Processing in the source paper ran as follows. Demultiplexing of reads and collapsing into UMI consensus sequences were performed with MIGEC, and V(D)J alignment was carried out with MiXCR. Using edgeR on replicate PBMC samples, clonotypes were called vaccine-responding if FDR was below 0.01 and the log2 fold change was above 5 up to day 15. Each bulk clonotype received a CD4 or CD8 identity based on whether the sequenced CD4 or CD8 repertoire contained that clonotype at higher abundance. In TCRdb, the public reads were trimmed at Q25 with fastp and aligned with MiXCR, with productive beta chains retained. Under each unique CDR3 protein, matching rows form one entry showing the most common genes and DNA. The V and J calls and clone size are TCRdb's, not the authors'. Recorded for this sample are about 220,000 distinct CDR3 sequences; less than 3.5% of them occurred a single time. The leading ten clones occupy roughly 3% of the sample.

The label giving this sample's treatment or condition can be read as: live attenuated yellow fever vaccine strain. PBMCs were isolated from peripheral blood using a standard Ficoll-Paque protocol. CD4 and CD8 T-cell fractions were isolated with Dynabeads CD4 and CD8 positive selection kits. RNA was extracted with TriZol from bulk PBMCs, CD4 and CD8 fractions, and dextramer-positive and dextramer-negative fractions. The sequencing used CD4+ T cells sorted from PBMCs, collected 10 days after the yellow fever booster vaccination. The receptor was derived from a man aged 18 to 29 who received the YFV17D yellow fever vaccine.

The bases read TGCAGTGCCACCTCCTACTCAGGGTACACTGAAGCTTTCTTT. This sequence encodes CSATSYSGYTEAFF. The rearrangement joined TRBV20-1 to TRBJ1-1; perhaps TRBD1 is the D gene, with 5 bases matching. In the germline V gene (reference sequence), CDR1 corresponds to DFQATT and CDR2 to SNEGSKA. The CDR3, cysteine through phenylalanine, is 14 amino acids long. CDR3 DNA is the only sequence kept; it has 42 bases, read in frame from the first base. Deletion took 6 bases off V and 3 bases off J, with a span of 17 bases between the germline ends.